The subject of this entry is one TCR beta chain. Among the roughly 110 subjects of the validation cohort, separate from the roughly 700-subject first cohort, were the donors. Clones were read by immunoSEQ multiplex PCR, and TCRdb kept only the in-frame ones, dropping some. The table records some 180,000 clones, roughly 81% of them present only once. Germline V gene data show CDR1 as SGHRS and CDR2 as YFSETQ. With 4 bases clipped from V and 1 base from J, the junction kept 6 bases outside the gene matches. CDR3 length: 15 amino acids. The data were obtained in a study of cytomegalovirus exposure and HLA in healthy donors.

The sample comprised PBMCs. The chain links TRBV5-1 to TRBJ1-1; 8 nucleotides agree with TRBD1. The origin of this receptor is a woman in her thirties in good health and CMV-seronegative. CDR3 nucleotide sequence: TGCGCCAGCAGCCCCCTACAGGGGGGGAACACTGAAGCTTTCTTT. It translates to CASSPLQGGNTEAFF.